This TCR beta chain was captured by sequencing in a study of CD8 T cells in Susac syndrome (dated by TCRdb to between 2018 and 2021). At the level of the whole study: Whether CD8+ T cell activation and differentiation in Susac syndrome was antigen driven was tested using repertoire sequencing. The clonality of the CD8+ T cell repertoire was compared across 12 healthy donors, around 14 Susac syndrome patients and 15 multiple sclerosis patients.

Results the study describes overall, beyond this receptor: The TCR sequencing and HLA analysis was acknowledged to have included a relatively small number of individuals.

RNA was extracted with the RNeasy kit and roughly 0.45 to 1 ug was reverse transcribed using random hexamers. TCR beta CDR3 regions were amplified with the immunoSEQ multiplex PCR assay covering 54 Vbeta and 13 Jbeta segments. PCR amplification bias was corrected using a synthetic template baseline for primer optimization and computational correction. Processing in the source paper ran as follows. Only productive sequences were kept, with reads annotated to V, D and J genes according to IMGT and analyzed in immunoSEQ Analyzer. Clonality was computed as one minus Shannon entropy normalized by log2 of the number of productive unique sequences. Public and private clones were assessed among the 100 most prevalent clones of each patient and control. Clones were defined as Susac-specific when absent from the healthy and MS cohorts, from about 1,100 published viral clones and from other ImmuneACCESS disease sequences. TCRdb reprocessing: public reads trimmed at Q25 with fastp, clones called with MiXCR, in-frame beta chains kept. Rows merge per CDR3 protein into single entries with the most common DNA and genes. These V and J calls originate from TCRdb's pipeline instead of the authors' own analysis. The sample profile shows some 150,000 distinct CDR3 sequences; about 94% of them were found once. Around 0.21% of the sample is taken by the ten largest.

Peripheral blood CD8+ and CD4+ T cells from healthy donors, Susac syndrome patients and multiple sclerosis patients were profiled using high-throughput TCR beta sequencing. The multiple sclerosis controls were treatment-naive patients whose relapsing-remitting disease, either stable or active, fulfilled the revised McDonald criteria. Bulk CD8+ and CD4+ T cells were purified magnetically by negative isolation, whereas CD8+ TEMRA cells were enriched by FACS. Blood was drawn into EDTA tubes, processed within 24 hours, and PBMCs were isolated by density gradient centrifugation. PBMCs intended for TCR sequencing were cryopreserved in liquid nitrogen and were subsequently thawed in a 37 degrees C water bath. The sorted or isolated CD4+, CD8+ and CD8+ TEMRA cells had a purity of 90% or higher. To note about this clonotype: The target of this receptor is not known. No quality values exist for individual bases; no much larger clone is one base distant.

Trimming removed 6 bases from V and 0 bases from J, leaving 6 bases between the germline ends. Measured from the cysteine to the phenylalanine, the CDR3 is 13 residues long. Of the read, only the CDR3 DNA is kept; its 39 bases are in frame from base 1. Sequences SNHLY (CDR1) and FYNNEI (CDR2) are obtained from the germline V gene. The sample taken for sequencing was CD8+ T cells from PBMCs. The rearrangement combines TRBV2 with TRBJ2-1; the D gene is unclear. The clonotype originates from a human donor with multiple sclerosis. The DNA sequence is TGTGCCAGCAGAGGCAGCTCCTACAATGAGCAGTTCTTC. It encodes CASRGSSYNEQFF.